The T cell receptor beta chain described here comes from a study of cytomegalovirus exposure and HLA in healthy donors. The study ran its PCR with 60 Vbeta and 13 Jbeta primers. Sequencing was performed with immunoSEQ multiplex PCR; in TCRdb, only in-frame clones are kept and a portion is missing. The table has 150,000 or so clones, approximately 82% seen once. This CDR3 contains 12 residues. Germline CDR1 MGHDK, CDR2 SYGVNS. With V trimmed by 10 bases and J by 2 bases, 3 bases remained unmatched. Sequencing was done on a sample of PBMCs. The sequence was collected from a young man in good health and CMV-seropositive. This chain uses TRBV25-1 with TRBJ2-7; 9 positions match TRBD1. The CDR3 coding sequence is TGTGCCACCCGACAGGGGGCCTACGAGCAGTACTTC. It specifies CATRQGAYEQYF.